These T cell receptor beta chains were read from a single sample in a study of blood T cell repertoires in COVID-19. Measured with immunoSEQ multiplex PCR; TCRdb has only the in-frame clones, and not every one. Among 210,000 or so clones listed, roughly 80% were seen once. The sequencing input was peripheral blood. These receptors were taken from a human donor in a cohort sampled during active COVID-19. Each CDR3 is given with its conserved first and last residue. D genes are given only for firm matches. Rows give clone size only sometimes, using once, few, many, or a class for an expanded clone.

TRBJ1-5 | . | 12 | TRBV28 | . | CASLSSKQPQHF | TGTGCCAGCCTATCTTCCAAACAGCCCCAGCATTTT
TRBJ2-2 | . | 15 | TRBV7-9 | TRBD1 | CASSLLTGITGELFF | TGTGCCAGCAGCTTACTGACAGGGATCACCGGGGAGCTGTTTTTT
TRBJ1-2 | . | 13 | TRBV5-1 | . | CASSLEQGVGYTF | TGCGCCAGCAGCTTGGAACAGGGTGTCGGCTACACCTTC
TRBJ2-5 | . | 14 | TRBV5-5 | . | CASSLDRGQETQYF | TGTGCCAGCAGCTTGGACCGGGGGCAAGAGACCCAGTACTTC
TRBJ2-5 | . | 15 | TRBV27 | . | CASTRWGVNKETQYF | TGTGCCAGCACCCGGTGGGGGGTGAACAAAGAGACCCAGTACTTC
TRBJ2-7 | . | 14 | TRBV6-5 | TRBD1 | CASSPDRSSYEQYF | TGTGCCAGCAGTCCGGACAGGAGCTCCTACGAGCAGTACTTC
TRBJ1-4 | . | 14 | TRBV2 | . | CASSGRQMNEKLFF | TGTGCCAGCAGTGGGCGACAGATGAATGAAAAACTGTTTTTT
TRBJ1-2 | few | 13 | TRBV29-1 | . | CSVRDEQAYGYTF | TGCAGCGTTAGAGACGAACAGGCCTATGGCTACACCTTC
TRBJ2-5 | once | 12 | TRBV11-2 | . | CASSLDLAGPYF | TGTGCCAGCAGCTTAGATCTCGCGGGCCCTTACTTC
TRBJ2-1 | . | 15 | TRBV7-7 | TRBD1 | CASSLDGTGGREQFF | TGTGCCAGCAGCTTAGATGGGACAGGGGGGCGGGAGCAGTTCTTC
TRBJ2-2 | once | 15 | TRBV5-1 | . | CASSLLGSFTGELFF | TGCGCCAGCAGCTTGCTCGGGTCATTTACCGGGGAGCTGTTTTTT
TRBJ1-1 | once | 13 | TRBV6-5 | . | CASIGGAATEAFF | TGTGCCAGCATAGGCGGGGCGGCCACTGAAGCTTTCTTT
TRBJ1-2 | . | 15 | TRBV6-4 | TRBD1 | CASSLGQGSNYGYTF | TGTGCCAGCAGCCTCGGACAGGGATCTAACTATGGCTACACCTTC
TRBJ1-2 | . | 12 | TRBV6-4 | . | CASSGGPTSYTF | TGTGCCAGCAGTGGGGGGCCTACGAGCTACACCTTC
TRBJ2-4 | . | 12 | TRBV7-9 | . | CASSLVGGPQYF | TGTGCCAGCAGCTTAGTAGGCGGCCCTCAGTACTTC
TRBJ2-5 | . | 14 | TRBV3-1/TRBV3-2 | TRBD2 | CASSRASGLETQYF | TGTGCCAGCAGCCGGGCTAGCGGGCTAGAGACCCAGTACTTC
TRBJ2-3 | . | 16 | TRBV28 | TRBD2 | CASTQTRTSPTDTQYF | TGTGCCAGCACGCAGACCCGGACTAGTCCCACAGATACGCAGTATTTT
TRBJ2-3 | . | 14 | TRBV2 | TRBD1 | CASSVTGGTDTQYF | TGTGCCAGCAGTGTTACAGGGGGGACAGATACGCAGTATTTT
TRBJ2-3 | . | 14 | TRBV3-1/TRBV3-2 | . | CASSQRETTDTQYF | TGTGCCAGCAGCCAAAGGGAGACCACAGATACGCAGTATTTT
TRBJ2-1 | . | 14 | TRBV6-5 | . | CASSYSKGRGEQFF | TGTGCCAGCAGTTACTCGAAGGGTAGGGGCGAGCAGTTCTTC
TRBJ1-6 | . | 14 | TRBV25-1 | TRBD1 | CASSGQGRNSPLHF | TGTGCCAGCAGTGGACAGGGAAGGAATTCACCCCTCCACTTT
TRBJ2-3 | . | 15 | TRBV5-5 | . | CASSLGPVSTDTQYF | TGTGCCAGCAGCTTGGGCCCAGTTAGCACAGATACGCAGTATTTT
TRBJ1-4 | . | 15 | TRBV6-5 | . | CASHSINRVPEKLFF | TGTGCCAGCCATTCTATCAACAGGGTTCCTGAAAAACTGTTTTTT
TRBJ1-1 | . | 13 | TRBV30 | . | CAWSQQPNTEAFF | TGTGCCTGGAGTCAACAGCCGAACACTGAAGCTTTCTTT
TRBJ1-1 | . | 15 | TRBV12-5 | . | CASGLGFPEHTEAFF | TGTGCTAGTGGTTTAGGTTTCCCGGAGCACACTGAAGCTTTCTTT
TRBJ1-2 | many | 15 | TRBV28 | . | CASRPDSVGSSGYTF | TGTGCCAGCAGACCGGACAGTGTGGGTAGCTCTGGCTACACCTTC
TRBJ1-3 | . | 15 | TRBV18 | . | CASSRAFDSGNTIYF | TGTGCCAGCTCACGGGCGTTCGACTCTGGAAACACCATATATTTT
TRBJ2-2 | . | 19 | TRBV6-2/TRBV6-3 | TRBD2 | CASSYSPGTSGRGTGELFF | TGTGCCAGCAGTTACAGTCCCGGGACTAGCGGGAGAGGAACCGGGGAGCTGTTTTTT
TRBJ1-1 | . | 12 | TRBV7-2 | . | CASTIQGFRAFF | TGTGCCAGCACGATACAGGGCTTTCGTGCTTTCTTT
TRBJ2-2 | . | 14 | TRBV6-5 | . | CASRDTGYTGELFF | TGTGCCAGCAGGGATACAGGGTACACCGGGGAGCTGTTTTTT
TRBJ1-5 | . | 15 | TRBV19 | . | CASKMQGGSNQPQHF | TGTGCCAGTAAAATGCAGGGAGGTTCCAATCAGCCCCAGCATTTT
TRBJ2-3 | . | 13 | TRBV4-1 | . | CASSQTATDTQYF | TGCGCCAGCAGCCAGACAGCCACAGATACGCAGTATTTT
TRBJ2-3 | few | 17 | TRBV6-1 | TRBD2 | CASSEYRAGDSTDTQYF | TGTGCCAGCAGTGAATACCGGGCGGGGGATAGCACAGATACGCAGTATTTT
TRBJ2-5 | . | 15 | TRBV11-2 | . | CASSLVGRGQETQYF | TGTGCCAGCAGCCTCGTCGGTAGGGGGCAAGAGACCCAGTACTTC
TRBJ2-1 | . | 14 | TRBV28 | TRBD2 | CASRSSGRLNEQFF | TGTGCCAGCAGGTCTAGCGGGAGGTTGAATGAGCAGTTCTTC
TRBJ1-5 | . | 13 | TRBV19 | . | CASSYGLHQPQHF | TGTGCCAGTAGTTACGGACTCCATCAGCCCCAGCATTTT
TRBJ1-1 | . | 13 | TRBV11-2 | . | CASSDSGGTEAFF | TGTGCCAGCAGCGACTCGGGGGGCACTGAAGCTTTCTTT
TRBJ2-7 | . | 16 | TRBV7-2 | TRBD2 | CASTVPRTRKSYEQYF | TGTGCCAGCACCGTACCGAGGACTAGAAAATCCTACGAGCAGTACTTC
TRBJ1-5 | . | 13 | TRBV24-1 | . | CATSDLRGQPQHF | TGTGCCACCAGTGATTTGAGGGGTCAGCCCCAGCATTTT
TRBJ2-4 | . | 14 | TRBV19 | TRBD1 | CASRPTGQGGIQYF | TGTGCCAGTCGCCCTACGGGACAGGGCGGCATTCAGTACTTC
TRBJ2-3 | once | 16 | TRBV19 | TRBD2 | CASGGESSGGTDTQYF | TGTGCCAGTGGGGGGGAATCTAGCGGCGGCACAGATACGCAGTATTTT
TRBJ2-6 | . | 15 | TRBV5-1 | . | CASSLDSSGANVLTF | TGCGCCAGCAGCTTGGACAGCTCTGGGGCCAACGTCCTGACTTTC